This TCR beta chain was captured in a study of T cell responses to AZD1222 COVID-19 vaccine. Study background: Samples with a second dose at about 4 or about 12 weeks were pooled together.

The V and J ends lost 6 bases and 7 bases respectively, with 9 bases between them. Germline assignment: CDR1 MDHEN and CDR2 SYDVKM. CDR3 length: 11 amino acids. Assay used: immunoSEQ multiplex PCR; TCRdb lists only in-frame clones, some missing. The sample gives 90,000 to 110,000 clones, 70% to 90% of which show up once; under 3% is in the top ten. This clone has a single count. The clonotype originates from an adult in good health. The sequences come from peripheral blood, collected on day 0 of AZD1222 vaccination. The V gene is TRBV28, the J gene TRBJ1-2; a weak D match, TRBD1 (5 bases). In DNA, the CDR3 is TGTGCCAGCAGCGACAGTCCTGGCTACACCTTC. Amino acids: CASSDSPGYTF.